Listed below are T cell receptor beta chains from one sample, sequenced in a study of cytomegalovirus exposure and HLA in healthy donors. The assay was immunoSEQ multiplex PCR, and TCRdb's table has in-frame clones only and misses some. Its table records about 51,000 clones. The sample consisted of PBMCs. The receptors stem from a female donor in good health and CMV-seronegative. CDR3s include the opening cysteine and the closing phenylalanine or tryptophan. Each record gives: V gene, J gene, D gene, CDR3 length, CDR3 protein, CDR3 DNA. A D gene is named only where the DNA matches it firmly.

>TRBV11-3|TRBJ1-2|.|16
CASSVEGREANYGYTF
TGTGCCAGCAGCGTCGAGGGTCGGGAAGCTAACTATGGCTACACCTTC
>TRBV6-1|TRBJ1-2|.|14
CASSESEGGYGYTF
TGTGCCAGCAGTGAGTCGGAGGGCGGGTATGGCTACACCTTC
>TRBV7-9|TRBJ2-7|.|15
CASSLVWTPRYEQYF
TGTGCCAGCAGCTTAGTTTGGACACCCCGCTACGAGCAGTACTTC
>TRBV14|TRBJ2-2|.|17
CASSQDPGKTMAGELFF
TGTGCCAGCAGCCAAGATCCGGGGAAAACGATGGCCGGGGAGCTGTTTTTT
>TRBV4-2|TRBJ2-1|.|14
CASSQDLVYNEQFF
TGTGCCAGCAGCCAAGATCTAGTGTACAATGAGCAGTTCTTC
>TRBV4-3|TRBJ2-5|.|15
CASSQPNRRGETQYF
TGCGCCAGCAGCCAGCCCAACAGGAGGGGAGAGACCCAGTACTTC
>TRBV7-9|TRBJ1-1|.|14
CASRLQGRNTEAFF
TGTGCCAGCAGACTTCAGGGGCGGAACACTGAAGCTTTCTTT
>TRBV6-5|TRBJ2-7|.|15
CASSYSEEKRHEQYF
TGTGCCAGCAGTTACTCTGAGGAGAAACGACACGAGCAGTACTTC
>TRBV30|TRBJ2-5|TRBD2|13
CASGGGWVTTQYF
TGTGCCTCTGGGGGGGGTTGGGTCACGACCCAGTACTTC
>TRBV29-1|TRBJ2-5|TRBD2|13
CSAGGEVEKTQYF
TGCAGCGCGGGGGGAGAGGTGGAAAAGACCCAGTACTTC
>TRBV30|TRBJ1-2|.|14
CAWSGAALNYGYTF
TGTGCCTGGAGTGGAGCAGCGCTAAACTATGGCTACACCTTC
>TRBV6-1|TRBJ2-7|TRBD2|15
CASSEVWGGAYEQYF
TGTGCCAGCAGTGAAGTATGGGGGGGGGCCTACGAGCAGTACTTC
>TRBV9|TRBJ1-1|.|16
CASSVGEEIMNTEAFF
TGTGCCAGCAGCGTAGGTGAGGAAATCATGAACACTGAAGCTTTCTTT